Below, 16 T cell receptor beta chains from the same sample are listed, as sequenced in a study of T cells in Graves' hyperthyroidism and ophthalmopathy. The investigators amplified TCR beta CDR3 regions from RNA transcripts. The TCR CDR3 was amplified in a first-round RT-PCR using the HTBI primer set. One entry per CDR3 protein results from TCRdb running MiXCR on the multiplex PCR reads. This sample yields just under 750,000 distinct CDR3 sequences, of which about a third are seen a single time; more than 25% belongs to the top ten. The material sequenced was blood. The receptor source for this set is a middle-aged woman with Graves' hyperthyroidism.

This clonotype has just a few counts. This chain joins TRBV7-9 and TRBJ2-7; no clear D gene. Per the germline V gene, CDR1 is SEHNR and CDR2 is FQNEAQ (reference sequence). This CDR3 has 14 residues. The V end was cut by 5 bases, the J end by 2 bases, with 13 bases between. As DNA, the CDR3 is TGTGCCAGCAGCCCCCCCCAGCCTCCCTACGAGCAGTACTTC. Translating gives CASSPPQPPYEQYF.

In its sample, this clonotype was seen once. The V call is TRBV11-1, the J call TRBJ2-3; D perhaps matches TRBD1 (6 bases). V lost 5 bases to trimming and J lost 7 bases, with 13 bases between them. The CDR3 is 13 residues long. The germline V gene encodes CDR1 SGHAT and CDR2 FQDESV (reference sequence). DNA of the CDR3: TGTGCCAGCAGCCCCGACGGGACATATACGCAGTATTTT. This gives the protein CASSPDGTYTQYF. Variable domain in full (rest from reference TRBV11-1 and TRBJ2-3): EAEVAQSPRYKITEKSQAVAFWCDPISGHATLYWYRQILGQGPELLVQFQDESVVDDSQLPKDRFSAERLKGVDSTLKIQPAELGDSAMYLCASSPDGTYTQYFGPGTRLTVL.

This clonotype was seen only a few times. This sequence joins TRBV6-5 and TRBJ1-5, with TRBD1 matching 11 bases. J was trimmed by 0 bases and V by 2 bases; bases with no gene match: 6. Per germline, CDR1 MNHEY and CDR2 SVGAGI. The CDR3 is 18 amino acids. The CDR3 here is CASSYVPGQGDSNQPQHF. Written as DNA, the CDR3 is TGTGCCAGCAGTTACGTCCCGGGACAGGGGGATAGCAATCAGCCCCAGCATTTT.

Details on this clonotype: This may be a read error, as it is one base from a much larger clone. V and J are TRBV19 and TRBJ1-1; D gene ambiguous. Germline CDR1 LNHDA, CDR2 SQIVND (reference sequence). V was pared by 5 bases and J by 4 bases, with 11 bases between. CDR3 size: 13 residues. The CDR3 sequence is CASSVWLSTEAFF. In DNA form, the CDR3 reads TGTGCCAGTAGTGTCTGGTTAAGCACTGAAGCTTTCTTT.

Ten or more counts support this clonotype. This chain joins TRBV11-2 and TRBJ1-2, with D maybe TRBD1 (6 bases). The germline gives CDR1 SGHAT, CDR2 FQNNGV. With 1 base removed from V and 8 bases from J, the gap between germline ends came to 20 bases. There are 16 residues in the CDR3. The CDR3 loop reads CASSLGPSGTSYGYTF. The CDR3 region has the DNA TGTGCCAGCAGCTTAGGTCCTTCAGGGACAAGTTACGGCTACACCTTC.

Comment on this clonotype: The conserved phenylalanine or tryptophan normally closing the CDR3 is absent here, so this likely arose from a read error. The limits of the CDR3 on the DNA are not certain, so only TCRdb's listed CDR3 is given. The rearrangement joins TRBV7-2 to TRBJ2-7. The germline V gene encodes CDR1 SGHTA and CDR2 FQGNSA. The CDR3 comprises 8 residues, both ends counted. CDR3 in amino acids: CASSPNGQ.

The chain employs TRBV7-2 and TRBJ2-7, with D maybe TRBD1 (7 bases). Trimming took off 2 bases at V and 3 bases at J, with 11 bases between the two ends. The germline CDR1 and CDR2 sequences are SGHTA and FQGNSA. The length of the CDR3 is 14 residues. CDR3 bases: TGTGCCAGCAGCTTAACGCAGGGGGGCTACGAGCAGTACTTC. Protein product: CASSLTQGGYEQYF.

Worth noting for this clonotype: This likely comes from a read error, as the CDR3 has no conserved phenylalanine or tryptophan at its end. This chain connects TRBV4-3 to TRBJ1-1; TRBD1 matches 11 bases. The germline V gene encodes CDR1 LGHNA and CDR2 YSLEER. The CDR3 is 16 residues long. V gave up 4 bases and J gave up 4 bases; unmatched junction bases: 8. This CDR3 is CASSPAWTGGFTEAFL. The DNA for the CDR3 is TGCGCCAGCAGCCCTGCATGGACAGGGGGCTTCACTGAAGCTTTCCTT.

The chain joins TRBV20-1 to TRBJ1-5; 10 nucleotides line up with TRBD1. CDR1 and CDR2 (germline): DFQATT, SNEGSKA (reference sequence). V was pared by 5 bases and J by 2 bases, with 9 bases of the junction left unmatched. This CDR3 is built from 16 residues. Here the CDR3 DNA reads TGCAGTGCTTCGGGAGGGGACAGGGGACGCAATCAGCCCCAGCATTTT. Its protein is CSASGGDRGRNQPQHF.

This clonotype was found a few times. The CDR3 region has the DNA TGTGCCAGCAGTTACTCGACAGGGGAAGATCAGCCCCAGCATTTT. Amino acids: CASSYSTGEDQPQHF. The gene calls are TRBV6-2 or TRBV6-3 and TRBJ1-5, with 8 bases matching TRBD1. Germline trimming cut 0 bases from V and 5 bases from J; bases unmatched to any gene: 3. The CDR3 runs to 15 residues. The germline gives CDR1 MNHEY, CDR2 SVGEGT.

This clonotype has just a few counts. The V gene is TRBV9, the J gene TRBJ1-2; D gene ambiguous. The germline V gene encodes CDR1 SGDLS and CDR2 YYNGEE. CDR3 length: 12 amino acids. The ends were cut back, 6 bases at V and 4 bases at J, with 10 bases in the middle. CDR3 nucleotides: TGTGCCAGCACCCGACGGACCTATGGCTACACCTTC. Its protein is CASTRRTYGYTF.

In this sample, this clonotype turned up a few times. The V and J genes are TRBV2 and TRBJ1-1, with D hard to call. The CDR3 is 13 residues long. The V end was cut by 8 bases, the J end by 0 bases, with 10 bases between. CDR1 and CDR2 (germline): SNHLY, FYNNEI. The CDR3 sequence is CASFGRMNTEAFF. DNA of the CDR3: TGTGCCAGCTTTGGCCGTATGAACACTGAAGCTTTCTTT. Together with reference TRBV2 and TRBJ1-1, the CDR3 gives the full variable domain: EPEVTQTPSHQVTQMGQEVILRCVPISNHLYFYWYRQILGQKVEFLVSFYNNEISEKSEIFDDQFSVERPDGSNFTLKIRSTKLEDSAMYFCASFGRMNTEAFFGQGTRLTVV.

This clonotype came up many times. The J gene is TRBJ1-2, the V gene TRBV14; 7 bases map to TRBD1. Trimming at V came to 4 bases and at J to 7 bases, leaving 12 bases not matched to a gene. CDR3 length: 15 residues. Germline V CDR1 and CDR2: SGHDN, FVKESK. The CDR3 bases are TGTGCCAGCAGCCCATCAACCGCGGGGGACAGTGGCTACACCTTC. Protein product: CASSPSTAGDSGYTF.

The rearrangement uses TRBV7-2 and TRBJ2-3; D ambiguous. Trimming took off 2 bases at V and 4 bases at J, with 4 bases between the two ends. From germline, CDR1 is SGHTA and CDR2 FQGNSA. CDR3 length: 12 amino acids. The CDR3 reads CASSLYADTQYF. CDR3 coding DNA: TGTGCCAGCAGCTTATACGCAGATACGCAGTATTTT.

This clonotype occurred a few times. The chain combines TRBV2 with TRBJ2-5; TRBD2 matches 14 bases. Germline CDR1 is SNHLY and CDR2 is FYNNEI. The V gene end was trimmed by 10 bases and the J gene end by 5 bases; junction bases not matched to a gene: 12. This CDR3 spans 16 amino acids. The CDR3 region is CATQGTSGSVGETQYF. DNA for the CDR3: TGTGCCACCCAAGGGACTAGCGGGAGTGTAGGGGAGACCCAGTACTTC.

The chain has TRBV4-3 and TRBJ1-1; D remains unclear. The germline V and J ends were trimmed by 0 bases and 1 base, with 6 bases remaining between them. CDR1 and CDR2 from the germline V gene are LGHNA and YSLEER. This CDR3 is built from 14 residues. In nucleotides, the CDR3 is TGCGCCAGCAGCCAAGAGTGGCCGAACACTGAAGCTTTCTTT. Translating gives CASSQEWPNTEAFF.